This is a list of T cell receptor beta chains from one sample in a study of T cell changes during pregnancy in multiple sclerosis. TCRdb keeps only in-frame clones here, not all; method: immunoSEQ multiplex PCR. The table records 40,000 to 45,000 clones, 85% to 95% of them present only once. Sequenced sample: peripheral blood. The receptors originated from a female donor with multiple sclerosis, enrolled in a pregnancy study. The CDR3 runs from the conserved cysteine through the conserved F or W. A D gene is named only where the DNA matches it firmly. The size field is filled for only some rows; it gives once, few, many or a size class.

clone_size,j_call,v_call,d_call,cdr3_aa,cdr3_nt
NA,TRBJ2-2,TRBV19,NA,CASSIPPGEGNTGELFF,TGTGCCAGTAGTATCCCCCCGGGAGAGGGGAACACCGGGGAGCTGTTTTTT
once,TRBJ1-5,TRBV6-1,NA,CASSEALVKVNQPQHF,TGTGCCAGCAGTGAAGCGCTTGTAAAAGTAAATCAGCCCCAGCATTTT
NA,TRBJ2-2,TRBV2,TRBD1,CASIGGSANTGELFF,TGTGCCAGCATAGGGGGCAGCGCGAACACCGGGGAGCTGTTTTTT
NA,TRBJ2-5,TRBV6-6,TRBD2,CASSYSSGTNQETQYF,TGTGCCAGCAGTTACTCGAGCGGGACGAACCAAGAGACCCAGTACTTC
NA,TRBJ1-1,TRBV6-5,NA,CASSYSLTFNTEAFF,TGTGCCAGCAGTTACTCCCTAACGTTCAACACTGAAGCTTTCTTT
NA,TRBJ2-5,TRBV6-1,TRBD1,CASSEEQGAGETQYF,TGTGCCAGCAGTGAAGAGCAGGGGGCGGGGGAGACCCAGTACTTC
NA,TRBJ1-4,TRBV28,NA,CASRGRGEKLFF,TGTGCCAGCAGGGGGCGCGGTGAAAAACTGTTTTTT
NA,TRBJ2-7,TRBV6-5,TRBD1,CASSPRDRASYEQYF,TGTGCCAGCAGTCCCCGGGACAGGGCTTCCTACGAGCAGTACTTC
NA,TRBJ1-1,TRBV19,NA,CASSGGVNTEAFF,TGTGCCAGTAGTGGGGGGGTGAACACTGAAGCTTTCTTT
NA,TRBJ1-3,TRBV4-1,TRBD1,CASSPRVLRDSVSGNTIYF,TGCGCCAGCAGCCCAAGGGTACTCCGGGACAGCGTTTCTGGAAACACCATATATTTT
medium-sized,TRBJ2-4,TRBV27,NA,CASSLWYGGIQYF,TGTGCCAGCAGTTTATGGTACGGTGGCATTCAGTACTTC
NA,TRBJ2-3,TRBV30,NA,CAWSVKASGTDTQYF,TGTGCCTGGAGTGTAAAGGCTAGCGGCACAGATACGCAGTATTTT
NA,TRBJ2-7,TRBV5-1,TRBD2,CASSLGTSRFYEQYF,TGCGCCAGCAGCTTGGGGACTAGCAGATTTTACGAGCAGTACTTC
once,TRBJ2-7,TRBV6-6,NA,CASSVPGPNYEQYF,TGTGCCAGCAGTGTTCCGGGACCGAACTACGAGCAGTACTTC
NA,TRBJ2-7,TRBV5-1,NA,CASSLRDAYEQYF,TGCGCCAGCAGCTTGAGGGACGCCTACGAGCAGTACTTC
NA,TRBJ2-7,TRBV11-2,TRBD1,CASSYRDSRAYEQYF,TGTGCCAGCAGCTACCGGGACAGTAGAGCCTACGAGCAGTACTTC
NA,TRBJ2-7,TRBV19,TRBD2,CASSISRGRAGEQYF,TGTGCCAGTAGTATCTCTCGCGGGAGGGCCGGTGAGCAGTACTTC
NA,TRBJ1-1,TRBV27,NA,CASSLYRVGVEDTEAFF,TGTGCCAGCAGTTTATACAGGGTAGGTGTCGAGGACACTGAAGCTTTCTTT
NA,TRBJ1-2,TRBV30,NA,CAWSGTPNYGYTF,TGTGCCTGGAGTGGGACACCTAATTATGGCTACACCTTC
NA,TRBJ1-2,TRBV6-5,NA,CASSSGYGYTF,TGTGCCAGCAGTTCAGGGTATGGCTACACCTTC
NA,TRBJ2-2,TRBV29-1,NA,CSVVSGDTGELFF,TGCAGCGTTGTGTCAGGGGACACCGGGGAGCTGTTTTTT
once,TRBJ1-2,TRBV19,NA,CASSPGEAGDPYGYTF,TGTGCCAGTAGTCCAGGAGAGGCAGGAGACCCCTATGGCTACACCTTC
NA,TRBJ1-1,TRBV4-1,NA,CASSYSGLNTEAFF,TGCGCCAGCAGCTACAGCGGGCTGAACACTGAAGCTTTCTTT
NA,TRBJ1-1,TRBV29-1,TRBD1,CSVEAAGTVRFF,TGCAGCGTTGAGGCAGCCGGGACAGTGCGTTTCTTT
NA,TRBJ2-6,TRBV7-3,NA,CASSLRGLAGANVLTF,TGTGCCAGCAGCTTAAGGGGGCTGGCTGGGGCCAACGTCCTGACTTTC
NA,TRBJ2-1,TRBV5-1,TRBD2,CASSPLAGARVNEQFF,TGCGCCAGCAGCCCCTTAGCGGGAGCCCGGGTCAATGAGCAGTTCTTC
NA,TRBJ2-1,TRBV7-9,TRBD2,CASSLKVLGLAGPEQFF,TGTGCCAGCAGCTTAAAAGTTCTCGGACTAGCGGGGCCGGAGCAGTTCTTC
NA,TRBJ2-3,TRBV7-3,TRBD2,CASSPLRLAGGADTQYF,TGTGCCAGCAGCCCTCTCCGCCTAGCGGGAGGCGCAGATACGCAGTATTTT
NA,TRBJ2-3,TRBV2,TRBD1,CASGTRDRVIDTQYF,TGTGCCAGCGGAACCAGGGACAGGGTCATAGATACGCAGTATTTT
few,TRBJ1-1,TRBV6-4,NA,CASSDGENTEAFF,TGTGCCAGCAGTGACGGGGAGAACACTGAAGCTTTCTTT
NA,TRBJ1-5,TRBV6-1,TRBD1,CASSEDPGQGFTGPNQPQHF,TGTGCCAGCAGCGAAGATCCGGGACAGGGGTTTACGGGACCGAATCAGCCCCAGCATTTT
NA,TRBJ1-5,TRBV7-8,NA,CASTLREGNQPQHF,TGTGCCAGCACTCTCAGAGAGGGCAATCAGCCCCAGCATTTT
NA,TRBJ1-1,TRBV19,TRBD1,CASTLTGWGTEAFF,TGTGCCAGTACCCTGACAGGGTGGGGCACTGAAGCTTTCTTT
NA,TRBJ2-7,TRBV2,TRBD2,CASNGGGYEQYF,TGTGCCAGCAACGGCGGGGGCTACGAGCAGTACTTC
NA,TRBJ2-7,TRBV5-1,NA,CASSASSYEQYF,TGCGCCAGCAGCGCCAGCTCCTACGAGCAGTACTTC
NA,TRBJ2-1,TRBV6-4,TRBD1,CASSGETGGYNEQFF,TGTGCCAGCAGTGGCGAGACAGGGGGCTACAATGAGCAGTTCTTC
NA,TRBJ2-1,TRBV21-1,NA,CATGLQRATYNEQFF,TGTGCCACCGGACTGCAGCGGGCCACCTACAATGAGCAGTTCTTC
NA,TRBJ2-2,TRBV7-9,NA,CASSSGKSTGELFF,TGTGCCAGCAGCTCCGGCAAGTCCACCGGGGAGCTGTTTTTT
NA,TRBJ1-1,TRBV23-1,NA,CASSQSNRHEAFF,TGCGCCAGCAGTCAATCGAACAGACATGAAGCTTTCTTT
NA,TRBJ1-1,TRBV19,NA,CASSIPGSNTEAFF,TGTGCCAGTAGTATCCCCGGGAGTAACACTGAAGCTTTCTTT
NA,TRBJ2-1,TRBV6-1,NA,CASRVLTNPYNEQFF,TGTGCCAGCAGAGTACTGACCAACCCCTACAATGAGCAGTTCTTC